This passage covers 17 T cell receptor beta chains from one sample sequenced in a study of blood T cell repertoires in COVID-19. The data were produced by immunoSEQ multiplex PCR, yet TCRdb's version contains in-frame clones alone and is incomplete. The profile shows about 140,000 clones, under 90% of them singletons. Sequencing was performed on peripheral blood. The source is an elderly woman in a cohort sampled during active or convalescent COVID-19.

This chain links TRBV5-1 with TRBJ2-3; TRBD2 is a possible D gene (7 bases). The CDR3 spans 15 residues. Germline V gives CDR1 SGHRS, CDR2 YFSETQ. The V end lost 8 bases, the J end lost 2 bases, and 18 bases lay between the germline ends. This CDR3 reads CASSVSRGATDTQYF. Here the CDR3 DNA reads TGCGCCAGTAGCGTGAGTCGGGGGGCCACAGATACGCAGTATTTT.

The chain couples TRBV2 to TRBJ1-4; no clear D gene. The CDR3 totals 11 residues. The ends were cut back, 6 bases at V and 5 bases at J, with 4 bases in the middle. The germline V gene has CDR1 SNHLY and CDR2 FYNNEI. CDR3 protein: CASRSNEKLFF. CDR3 bases: TGTGCCAGCAGATCAAATGAAAAACTGTTTTTT.

V is TRBV19 and J is TRBJ1-5; TRBD1 matches 9 bases. The CDR3 runs 15 residues. Trimming at V came to 4 bases and at J to 3 bases, leaving 4 bases not matched to a gene. CDR1 and CDR2 from the germline V gene are LNHDA and SQIVND (reference sequence). The CDR3 spells CASSNRDRVNQPQHF. The CDR3 region has the DNA TGTGCCAGTAGTAACCGGGACAGGGTCAATCAGCCCCAGCATTTT.

By its share, this clone is medium-sized. The V gene is TRBV5-5, the J gene TRBJ1-2; TRBD1 matches at 7 bases. Germline loops: CDR1 SGHKS, CDR2 YYEKEE (reference sequence). This CDR3 has 16 residues. The trim removed 0 bases at V and 4 bases at J, leaving 9 bases unmatched. The CDR3 sequence is CASSLAGQGVSYGYTF. The CDR3 nucleotides are TGTGCCAGCAGCTTGGCCGGTCAGGGGGTTTCCTATGGCTACACCTTC.

This clone was seen only once. DNA of the CDR3: TGTGCAAGTCGCTTAGAGGGACAGGGGGGTAGGTACGAGCAGTACTTC. It translates to CASRLEGQGGRYEQYF. The genes are TRBV12-2 and TRBJ2-7; the table's D call, TRBD1, has no DNA check behind it. TRBV12-2 is assigned pseudogene status. This CDR3 contains 16 residues.

This chain connects TRBV19 to TRBJ1-1, with D perhaps matching TRBD1 (5 bases). Germline CDR1 is LNHDA and CDR2 is SQIVND (reference sequence). The CDR3 is 14 amino acids. Trimming took off 8 bases at V and 6 bases at J, with 19 bases between the two ends. The CDR3, as DNA: TGTGCCAGTCAGCGGGCCCGCAGGGAACCTGAAGCTTTCTTT. Protein: CASQRARREPEAFF.

This rearrangement joins TRBV7-2 to TRBJ1-2, with 7 bases fitting TRBD1. Germline trimming cut 5 bases from V and 7 bases from J; bases unmatched to any gene: 13. CDR1 is SGHTA and CDR2 is FQGNSA in the germline V gene. This CDR3 has 15 residues. CDR3 loop: CASSPKSGGQSGYTF. DNA for the CDR3: TGTGCCAGCAGCCCCAAATCAGGGGGGCAGAGTGGCTACACCTTC.

This clone was observed once. The chain is built from TRBV24-1 and TRBJ2-5, with 13 bases fitting TRBD2. CDR3 length equals 17 residues. The trim removed 1 base at V and 5 bases at J, leaving 6 bases unmatched. The germline gives CDR1 KGHDR, CDR2 SFDVKD. The CDR3, as DNA: TGTGCCACCAGTGATTTAGGACTAGCGGGGGATCTGGAGACCCAGTACTTC. Protein: CATSDLGLAGDLETQYF.

The chain combines TRBV10-3 with TRBJ2-3; TRBD1 matches 7 bases. J gave up 2 bases and V 6 bases, and 5 bases lay outside the gene matches. The CDR3 sequence is 14 residues long. Germline assignment: CDR1 ENHRY and CDR2 SYGVKD. CDR3 sequence reads: CAIRSGQSTDTQYF. The CDR3, as DNA: TGTGCCATCAGGTCGGGACAGTCCACAGATACGCAGTATTTT.

V and J are TRBV14 and TRBJ1-5, with a tentative D call TRBD1 (5 bases). Germline V gene data show CDR1 as SGHDN and CDR2 as FVKESK. CDR3 length: 16 residues. Trimming cost V 1 base and J 3 bases, with 13 bases left between them. CDR3 loop: CASSQAGPGFNQPQHF. For the CDR3, the DNA is TGTGCCAGCAGCCAAGCCGGGCCAGGGTTCAATCAGCCCCAGCATTTT.

The rearrangement joins TRBV2 to TRBJ2-7; 11 positions agree with TRBD2. CDR1 and CDR2 (germline): SNHLY, FYNNEI. V trimming: 8 bases; J trimming: 7 bases; junction bases outside the gene matches: 10. The CDR3 has 14 amino acids. This chain's CDR3 is CASVRSGGALEQYF. Written as DNA, the CDR3 is TGTGCCAGCGTTCGTAGCGGGGGGGCCTTAGAGCAGTACTTC.

The chain has TRBV4-2 and TRBJ2-3; unclear D gene. CDR1 LGHNA and CDR2 YNFKEQ come from the germline V gene. This CDR3 contains 13 residues. The V and J ends lost 1 base and 3 bases respectively, with 5 bases between them. Here the CDR3 reads CASSQVGTDTQYF. The DNA for the CDR3 is TGTGCCAGCAGCCAAGTCGGGACAGATACGCAGTATTTT.

This chain uses TRBV3-1 (or the pseudogene TRBV3-2) with TRBJ2-7; TRBD1 aligns across 9 bases. This CDR3 is 15 amino acids long. The V and J ends lost 4 bases and 1 base, in that order; junction bases with no gene match: 5. Germline CDR1 and CDR2: LGHDT and YNNKEL (reference sequence). The CDR3 region is CASSRTGEKSYEQYV. In DNA form, the CDR3 reads TGTGCCAGCAGCCGGACAGGGGAGAAATCCTACGAGCAGTACGTC.

This chain uses TRBV6-5 with TRBJ1-2; the D is unclear. The CDR3 has 13 amino acids. With 10 bases removed from V and 2 bases from J, the gap between germline ends came to 14 bases. The germline V gene encodes CDR1 MNHEY and CDR2 SVGAGI. The CDR3 nucleotides read TGTGCCACGGGCCGGGATGCAAACTATGGCTACACCTTC. This gives the protein CATGRDANYGYTF.

The gene calls are TRBV3-1 (or the pseudogene TRBV3-2) and TRBJ1-1; D may be TRBD1 (5 bases). Trimming shortened V by 0 bases and J by 3 bases, and 38 bases separated the two germline ends. Germline V gives CDR1 LGHDT, CDR2 YNNKEL (reference sequence). The CDR3 has 24 residues. Written as DNA, the CDR3 is TGTGCCAGCAGCCAAGATCAACAGGAGGGTCAACAGGAAAACTTGGGTGTGTTGGACACTGAAGCTTTCTTT. Its translation: CASSQDQQEGQQENLGVLDTEAFF.

In its sample, this clone was seen a few times. The chain links TRBV19 to TRBJ2-1; no reliable D call. V was pared by 1 base and J by 9 bases, with 16 bases between. Germline V gene lookup returns CDR1 LNHDA and CDR2 SQIVND (reference sequence). The CDR3 is made up of 15 amino acids. For the CDR3, the DNA is TGTGCCAGTAGTATAGGAGTTTTTCAGCGCACTGAGCAGTTCTTC. Translated, it gives CASSIGVFQRTEQFF.

There are a few counts of this clone. The J gene is TRBJ2-5, the V gene TRBV2, with 7 bases matching TRBD2. The CDR3 covers 13 residues. Germline-derived CDR1 and CDR2 are SNHLY and FYNNEI. J gave up 1 base and V 8 bases, and 4 bases lay outside the gene matches. As DNA, the CDR3 is TGTGCCAGCTCCGGGGGGATCCAAGAGACCCAGTACTTC. It is translated as CASSGGIQETQYF.